The clone carrying this TCR beta chain was counted a few times. What it binds is unknown. From germline, CDR1 is ENHRY and CDR2 SYGVKD. Trimming took 0 bases from V and 13 from J, leaving 12 bases between them. This CDR3 has 12 amino acids. These data belong to a study of metastatic and nonmetastatic thyroid tumors. Every patient underwent thyroid surgery untreated. TCRdb re-called the PCR reads through MiXCR. The sample lists several thousand clones; roughly 30% were seen once. Study findings and constraints: Compared with benign nodules, malignant thyroid tumors were reported to have significantly higher TCR beta diversity in both blood and tumor.

The chain links TRBV10-3 to TRBJ1-1; TRBD1 is a possible D gene (6 bases). This sequence originates from a female donor with papillary thyroid cancer or a benign thyroid nodule (not recorded which). Some clones in this sample may be carry-over from other donors' samples. Source material: tumor tissue. The CDR3 DNA follows: TGTGCCATCAGTGAGTCGACAGGCCCGGTTTTCTTT. Its translation: CAISESTGPVFF.